This is a list of T cell receptor beta chains from one sample in a study of early T cells in non-severe SARS-CoV-2 infection. TCRdb analysed the 5' RACE reads with MiXCR anew, one entry per CDR3 protein. The sample carries tens of thousands of distinct CDR3 sequences, 10% to 15% recorded once. The sample was whole blood. Every receptor here comes from an adult who was a healthcare worker with PCR-confirmed SARS-CoV-2 infection or an uninfected control (not recorded which). Each CDR3 is given with its conserved first and last residue. The D gene is left open where the match is weak. Clone size is not always given. Where it is, it says once, few, many or a class for expanded clones.

>TRBJ1-6|TRBD1|TRBV7-2|many
TGTGCCAGCGGGACAGCCTATAATTCACCCCTCCACTTT
CASGTAYNSPLHF
>TRBJ2-7|TRBD2|TRBV7-9|-
TGTGCCAGCACCTGGACTAGCGGGAGTGATGGTCTAACGGAAACGCCTCACTACGAGCAGTACTTC
CASTWTSGSDGLTETPHYEQYF
>TRBJ2-6|TRBD1|TRBV28|many
TGTGCCAGCAAGGGACAGGGGAACTCTGGGGCCAACGTCCTGACTTTC
CASKGQGNSGANVLTF
>TRBJ1-2|-|TRBV6-5|many
TGTGCCAGCAGAGCCTCCGGACGGATGAACTATGGCTACACCTTC
CASRASGRMNYGYTF
>TRBJ1-2|-|TRBV7-8|-
TGTGCCAGCAGCTTAGGGGTCTCCACTAACTATGGCTACACCTTC
CASSLGVSTNYGYTF
>TRBJ1-6|-|TRBV7-9|-
TGTGCCAGCAGCAACACAGGTTCACCCCTCCACTTT
CASSNTGSPLHF
>TRBJ2-3|TRBD1|TRBV18|-
TGTGCCAGCTCACCAGTGTCTGGACAGGTCACAGCAGATACGCAGTATTTT
CASSPVSGQVTADTQYF
>TRBJ2-1|TRBD2|TRBV9|-
TGTGCCAGCACTGCTAGCGGGAGTTTTAATGAGCAGTTCTTC
CASTASGSFNEQFF
>TRBJ2-5|-|TRBV6-5|many
TGTGCCAGCAGTTACCCCTCGAATACAGGGGAGACCCAGTACTTC
CASSYPSNTGETQYF
>TRBJ2-1|-|TRBV7-9|-
TGTGCCAGCAGCCTTTATCGAGGAGGGGATGAGCAGTTCTTC
CASSLYRGGDEQFF
>TRBJ1-1|-|TRBV12-3/TRBV12-4|many
TGTGCCAGCAGTTTAATGAGTTTGGGGGACACTGAAGCTTTCTTT
CASSLMSLGDTEAFF
>TRBJ1-2|TRBD1|TRBV6-1|-
TGTGCCAGCAGTACAGGGGGCGGCTATGGCTACACCTTC
CASSTGGGYGYTF
>TRBJ2-1|TRBD1|TRBV7-3|-
TGTGCCAGCAGCTTAGCCCGGGACAGGGCCAATGAGCAGTTCTTC
CASSLARDRANEQFF
>TRBJ2-1|-|TRBV30|-
TGTGCCTGGAGTGTGGGTCGTTCCAATGAGCAGTTCTTC
CAWSVGRSNEQFF
>TRBJ1-2|-|TRBV2|once
TGTGCCAACAGCTTACAAGGAGGGGGTCTCAGCTATGGCTACACCTTC
CANSLQGGGLSYGYTF
>TRBJ1-4|TRBD1|TRBV5-4|-
TGTGCCAGCAGCTTTGGACAGGGGGCGCCTGAAAAACTGTTTTTT
CASSFGQGAPEKLFF
>TRBJ2-7|-|TRBV3-1|few
TGTGCCAGCAGCCAAGGCTTTCGAACTTCCTCCGAGCAGTACTTC
CASSQGFRTSSEQYF
>TRBJ2-2|TRBD2|TRBV6-5|many
TGTGCCAGCAGTTACGGGGGGGTTCAGAACACCGGGGAGCTGTTTTTT
CASSYGGVQNTGELFF
>TRBJ1-2|-|TRBV2|many
TGTGCCAGCAGTGAGATAGGGATTAACTATGGCTACACCTTC
CASSEIGINYGYTF
>TRBJ2-1|TRBD1|TRBV11-2|many
TGTGCCAGCAGCTTAGTAGGACAGGGCTCGCATGAGCAGTTCTTC
CASSLVGQGSHEQFF
>TRBJ2-2|TRBD1|TRBV9|few
TGTGCCAGCAGCCTATGGGCGGACAGGGCGAACACCGGGGAGCTGTTTTTT
CASSLWADRANTGELFF
>TRBJ2-7|TRBD1|TRBV7-6|few
TGTGCCAGCAGCGAAGGGGGCGGCTACGAGCAGTACTTC
CASSEGGGYEQYF
>TRBJ2-2|TRBD2|TRBV7-6|-
TGTGCCAGCAGCTCCAATAGCGGGGGGGCGAACACCGGGGAGCTGTTTTTT
CASSSNSGGANTGELFF
>TRBJ1-1|-|TRBV7-8|-
TGTGCCAGCAGCTTGACCCGGAACACTGAAGCTTTTTTT
CASSLTRNTEAFF
>TRBJ2-7|TRBD1|TRBV6-1|-
TGTGCCAGCAGTGAATCACGGGGTAGAGACAGGGGTTACGAGCAGTACTTC
CASSESRGRDRGYEQYF
>TRBJ2-3|-|TRBV10-3|-
TGTGCCATCAGTGTCGTACCCCTGGAGACGCAGTATTTT
CAISVVPLETQYF
>TRBJ1-2|-|TRBV6-5|many
TGTGCCAGCAGCCCCTTGCCAGGGTTTGGTGGCTACACCTTC
CASSPLPGFGGYTF
>TRBJ2-5|TRBD2|TRBV20-1|few
TGCAGTGCATTAGACACTAGCGGGGGGATGAAGACCCAGTACTTC
CSALDTSGGMKTQYF
>TRBJ2-3|-|TRBV14|many
TGTGCCAGCAGCCAACTGTCGGCCTTAACAGATACGCAGTATTTT
CASSQLSALTDTQYF
>TRBJ1-6|-|TRBV11-2|once
TGTGCCAGCAGCCCGACAGTACCACTTAATTCACCCCTCCACTTT
CASSPTVPLNSPLHF
>TRBJ2-3|TRBD1|TRBV20-1|few
TGCAGTGCTAAACCGGGACAGGGGTACGATACGCAGTATTTT
CSAKPGQGYDTQYF
>TRBJ1-1|TRBD1|TRBV12-3/TRBV12-4|few
TGTGCCAGCAGTCCTCGACAGGGGGAAGGAGCTTTCTTT
CASSPRQGEGAFF
>TRBJ1-5|-|TRBV30|few
TGTGCCGTAAGTACAGCCGGGTCTCAGCCCCAGCATTTT
CAVSTAGSQPQHF